The clone carrying this T cell receptor (beta chain) turned up a few times. Its antigen is still unknown. V dropped 4 bases and J dropped 5 bases, with 15 bases sitting between them. Germline loops: CDR1 MNHEY, CDR2 SMNVEV (reference sequence). The CDR3 consists of 14 residues. The data stem from a study of response to subunit inactivated influenza vaccine. Study-wide findings and caveats: Authors suggested each seasonal influenza vaccination recruits few new T cells.

TCRdb re-called the RT-PCR reads through MiXCR, storing one row per CDR3 protein. The sample includes 530,000 or so distinct CDR3 sequences, approximately 12% of them seen just once. The source is a man aged 50-59 years who received an inactivated influenza vaccine. This chain uses TRBV27 with TRBJ2-7; D remains ambiguous. This specimen was PBMCs from blood, taken on the day of vaccination. CDR3 residues: CASSWNRAIDEQYF. The CDR3, as DNA: TGTGCCAGCAGTTGGAACAGAGCGATCGACGAGCAGTACTTC.